The source of this TCR beta chain is a study of T cell repertoires in cytomegalovirus infection. Overall study: CMV epitopes in the study were HLA-C-restricted (recently identified) and HLA-B-restricted (well studied). TCR beta signatures that were public indicated CMV infection and matching HLA type.

CDR3 length: 16 residues. Trimming left V 1 base short and J 3 bases short, with 15 bases between. Germline V lookup: CDR1 SGHVS, CDR2 FQNEAQ. Study-wide results and caveats: Identification of carriers of CMV plus the relevant HLA was performed using cumulative public TCR beta family frequency.

MiXCR, run by TCRdb on the reads, gives a single entry per CDR3 protein. The data hold about 110,000 distinct CDR3 sequences, with about 30% observed a single time. Regarding this clonotype: Its antigen is as yet unknown.

This TCR was sampled from a human donor in good health (CMV status not recorded). Some clones in this sample may be carry-over from other donors' samples. The V call is TRBV7-8, the J call TRBJ1-1, with a weak D call TRBD1 (6 bases). The specimen comprised CD8+ T cells from cultured PBMCs, sampled from culture after CMV antigen stimulation. The CDR3 region is CASSLDPGVAYTEAFF. CDR3 nucleotides: TGTGCCAGCAGCTTAGACCCAGGGGTCGCCTACACTGAAGCTTTCTTT.